Given below is one T cell receptor beta chain in context. Its antigen is unidentified. The CDR3 is made up of 14 amino acids. V was clipped by 4 bases and J by 2 bases, with 8 bases between them. CDR1 MNHEY and CDR2 SMNVEV come from the germline V gene (reference sequence). Allogeneic regulatory or mature dendritic cells were co-cultured for about 5 days with CFSE-labeled sorted T cells at 1:10. This record belongs to a study of regulatory dendritic cells for organ transplantation. Method: immunoSEQ multiplex PCR; TCRdb's copy keeps in-frame clones and lacks some. The sample gives 13,000 or so clones, roughly 86% of which show up once; about 0.21% is in the top ten.

The source material was naive CD8+ T cells from blood cultured with regulatory dendritic cells. Specified subset: CD45RA+ naive T cells. V is TRBV27 and J is TRBJ2-2; D call uncertain. The sequence derives from a human donor in good health. The CDR3 region is CASSSNRNTGELFF. In nucleotides, the CDR3 is TGTGCCAGCAGTTCAAACAGAAACACCGGGGAGCTGTTTTTT.